The 5 T cell receptor beta chains listed next were all sequenced from one sample in a study of blood T cell repertoires in COVID-19. TCRdb's copy holds only in-frame clones and misses some; the assay was immunoSEQ multiplex PCR. This table has 150,000 to 200,000 clones, around 89% appearing once. Sequences were obtained from PBMCs or T cells enriched from blood (not recorded which). These TCRs come from a woman aged 45-60 years who had recovered from COVID-19.

The rearrangement links TRBV19 to TRBJ1-2, with a weak D call TRBD1 (5 bases). The CDR3 spans 12 residues. The V end lost 10 bases, the J end lost 5 bases, and 14 bases lay between the germline ends. Looked up from germline, CDR1 is LNHDA and CDR2 is SQIVND (reference sequence). The CDR3 region is CATQGSPYGYTF. In DNA form, the CDR3 reads TGTGCCACGCAGGGTAGCCCGTATGGCTACACCTTC.

The chain joins TRBV28 to TRBJ1-2, with 7 bases fitting TRBD1. CDR3 length equals 15 residues. Germline lookup yields CDR1 MDHEN and CDR2 SYDVKM. The junction had 15 bases not matched to a gene; V was cut back by 6 bases and J by 8 bases. The CDR3 region is CASSPTTGILAGYTF. The DNA of the CDR3 is TGTGCCAGCAGCCCGACGACAGGGATACTTGCAGGCTACACCTTC.

The chain joins TRBV5-6 to TRBJ2-7; 7 bases align to TRBD2. The CDR3 is 16 residues long. CDR1 and CDR2 from the germline V gene are SGHDT and YYEEEE. V gave up 2 bases and J gave up 7 bases; unmatched junction bases: 15. This CDR3 reads CASSFSGRLAALEQYF. CDR3 nucleotides: TGTGCCAGCAGCTTCTCGGGGCGGCTAGCGGCGTTAGAGCAGTACTTC. Supplemented by reference TRBV5-6 and TRBJ2-7, the full variable domain reads DAGVTQSPTHLIKTRGQQVTLRCSPKSGHDTVSWYQQALGQGPQFIFQYYEEEERQRGNFPDRFSGHQFPNYSSELNVNALLLGDSALYLCASSFSGRLAALEQYFGPGTRLTVT.

This clone occurred a few times. This chain uses TRBV11-3 with TRBJ1-2; TRBD1 matches 10 bases. The length of the CDR3 is 16 residues. The junction had 6 bases not matched to a gene; V was cut back by 5 bases and J by 0 bases. Germline CDR1 reads SGHNT; CDR2 reads YENEEA. This CDR3 is CASSPPGQGPNYGYTF. The CDR3 region has the DNA TGTGCCAGCAGCCCCCCGGGACAGGGGCCTAACTATGGCTACACCTTC.

The rearrangement joins TRBV13 to TRBJ1-5; TRBD1 is a possible D gene (6 bases). The CDR3 spans 13 residues. The V gene lost 4 bases and the J gene lost 4 bases, with 8 bases spanning the gap. Looked up from germline, CDR1 is PRHDT and CDR2 is FYEKMQ (reference sequence). CDR3 sequence (DNA): TGTGCCAGCAGCTACGGACAGAATCAGCCCCAGCATTTT. Encoded protein: CASSYGQNQPQHF. The whole variable domain, filled in from reference TRBV13 and TRBJ1-5, reads AAGVIQSPRHLIKEKRETATLKCYPIPRHDTVYWYQQGPGQDPQFLISFYEKMQSDKGSIPDRFSAQQFSDYHSELNMSSLELGDSALYFCASSYGQNQPQHFGDGTRLSIL.